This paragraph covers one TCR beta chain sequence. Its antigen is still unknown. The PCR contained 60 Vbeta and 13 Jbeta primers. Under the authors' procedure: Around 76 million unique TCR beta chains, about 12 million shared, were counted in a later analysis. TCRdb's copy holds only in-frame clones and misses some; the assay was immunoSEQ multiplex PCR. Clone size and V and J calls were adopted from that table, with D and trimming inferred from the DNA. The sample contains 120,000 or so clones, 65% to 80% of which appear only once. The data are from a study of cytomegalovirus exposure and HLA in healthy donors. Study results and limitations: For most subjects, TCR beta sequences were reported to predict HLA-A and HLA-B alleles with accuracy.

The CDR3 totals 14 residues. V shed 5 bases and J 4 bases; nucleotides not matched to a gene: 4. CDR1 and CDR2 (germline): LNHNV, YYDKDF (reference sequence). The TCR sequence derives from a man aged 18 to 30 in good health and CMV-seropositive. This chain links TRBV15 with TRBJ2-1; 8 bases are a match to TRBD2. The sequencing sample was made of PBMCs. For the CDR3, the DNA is TGTGCCACCAGCTCGGGACTAGTGTACAATGAGCAGTTCTTC. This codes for CATSSGLVYNEQFF.